This T cell receptor beta chain appears in the sequencing data of a study of blood T cell repertoires in COVID-19. On the study more broadly: The origin of the acute and convalescent COVID-19 samples was the United States, Italy and Spain. T cells, B-cell-depleted T cells, or PBMCs provided the cDNA or gDNA that served as material.

As handled by the study authors: Nucleated cell counts were estimated from reference gene primer amplification. Only in-frame clones appear in the TCRdb table, and some are missing; sequencing was by immunoSEQ multiplex PCR. That table furnishes V, J and clone size, whereas the DNA furnished D and trimming. The sample consists of around 100,000 clones, roughly 85% of them appearing once. The CDR3 has 16 residues. Germline CDR1 reads SGHKS; CDR2 reads YYEKEE (reference sequence). V gave up 3 bases and J gave up 3 bases, with 17 bases separating them. The receptor was derived from a woman aged 70 to 79 with active or convalescent COVID-19. V usage is TRBV5-5 and J usage is TRBJ2-3; no clear D. Material for sequencing was peripheral blood. CDR3 nucleotide sequence: TGTGCCAGCAGCTCCCACCCGGGTCTTAAGACAGATACGCAGTATTTT. Translation gives CASSSHPGLKTDTQYF. The whole variable domain, remainder taken from reference TRBV5-5 and TRBJ2-3, is DAGVTQSPTHLIKTRGQQVTLRCSPISGHKSVSWYQQVLGQGPQFIFQYYEKEERGRGNFPDRFSARQFPNYSSELNVNALLLGDSALYLCASSSHPGLKTDTQYFGPGTRLTVL.